This TCR beta chain was retrieved from a study of blood T cell repertoires in COVID-19. Sequenced by immunoSEQ multiplex PCR; TCRdb stores in-frame clones only, minus some. The sample comprises around 57,000 clones, 80% to 90% of which are singletons, and under 9% rests with the top ten. There are 14 residues in the CDR3. V was pared by 3 bases and J by 4 bases, with 13 bases between. Germline V gives CDR1 SQVTM, CDR2 ANQGSEA. Source material: peripheral blood. The clonotype originates from a man over 45 with active COVID-19. This chain joins TRBV29-1 and TRBJ1-3; no clear D. The CDR3 DNA sequence: TGCAGCGTTGAGGTACAACGGGGAGGAAACACCATATATTTT. Translating it yields CSVEVQRGGNTIYF. The full variable domain, with the rest looked up from reference TRBV29-1 and TRBJ1-3, is SAVISQKPSRDICQRGTSLTIQCQVDSQVTMMFWYRQQPGQSLTLIATANQGSEATYESGFVIDKFPISRPNLTFSTLTVSNMSPEDSSIYLCSVEVQRGGNTIYFGEGSWLTVV.